These T cell receptor beta chains were read from a single sample in a study of Tregs in tolerant kidney transplant recipients. Using immunoSEQ multiplex PCR, the repertoire was profiled, and TCRdb retains in-frame clones only, with some absent. Among about 81,000 clones, 75% to 95% were seen once, and the ten largest hold about 1.4%. The sequences come from CD4+ T cells from blood (PBMCs), collected 24 months after the transplant. These receptors were obtained from a human patient who received a combined kidney and bone marrow transplant. The graft donor may have given rise to some T cells. CDR3s leave out the opening cysteine and the closing phenylalanine or tryptophan. The order of the fields is V gene, J gene, CDR3 length, CDR3 protein.

V: TRBV9
J: TRBJ2-6
length: 17
CDR3: ASSVAGTGHISGANVLT

V: TRBV2
J: TRBJ2-5
length: 12
CDR3: ATRGNFAGETQY

V: TRBV10-3
J: TRBJ1-1
length: 12
CDR3: AISWTGLNTEAF

V: TRBV18
J: TRBJ1-3
length: 13
CDR3: ASSPLRDGGNTIY

V: TRBV6-9
J: TRBJ2-5
length: 15
CDR3: ASTTPIPRGDKETQY

V: TRBV6-5
J: TRBJ2-1
length: 9
CDR3: ASTRRDEQF

V: TRBV30
J: TRBJ1-1
length: 11
CDR3: AWMGTGGTEAF

V: TRBV11-3
J: TRBJ2-1
length: 13
CDR3: ASSLVAGGINEQF

V: TRBV7-2
J: TRBJ1-2
length: 18
CDR3: ASSLAGWDRGLSEHYGYT

V: TRBV11-2
J: TRBJ2-2
length: 17
CDR3: ASRAPGLAGGPWTGELF

V: TRBV5-1
J: TRBJ1-4
length: 13
CDR3: ASSSTGLNNEKLF

V: TRBV6-5
J: TRBJ2-5
length: 12
CDR3: ASTRDSTGGEQY

V: TRBV4-3
J: TRBJ2-5
length: 15
CDR3: ASSQLTSGGARGTQY

V: TRBV25-1
J: TRBJ1-2
length: 11
CDR3: ASSAPSHYGYT

V: TRBV7-2
J: TRBJ2-3
length: 12
CDR3: ASSPTSVEDTQY

V: TRBV5-1
J: TRBJ1-2
length: 14
CDR3: ASSLEWDRGPNGYT

V: TRBV6-1
J: TRBJ1-6
length: 13
CDR3: ASSEARHSGSPLH

V: TRBV6-5
J: TRBJ1-5
length: 11
CDR3: ASRRGPDQPQH

V: TRBV5-1
J: TRBJ2-1
length: 14
CDR3: ASSLRLAGPYNEQF

V: TRBV19
J: TRBJ1-1
length: 12
CDR3: ASSPQTENTEAF

V: TRBV9
J: TRBJ2-3
length: 16
CDR3: ASSVAISMDRTKDTQY

V: TRBV2
J: TRBJ2-1
length: 12
CDR3: ASIGGTSGSVEF

V: TRBV5-8
J: TRBJ2-1
length: 13
CDR3: ASSHFGSGNNEQF

V: TRBV11-3
J: TRBJ2-2
length: 15
CDR3: ASSLTRDSLNTGELF

V: TRBV4-3
J: TRBJ2-7
length: 14
CDR3: ASSPATGTPSYEQY

V: TRBV19
J: TRBJ1-2
length: 13
CDR3: ASSLNRQGVRSYT

V: TRBV11-3
J: TRBJ1-2
length: 12
CDR3: ASKEDRADYGYT

V: TRBV5-1
J: TRBJ2-7
length: 11
CDR3: ASSSGHSAEQY

V: TRBV4-3
J: TRBJ1-3
length: 14
CDR3: ASSHGQGVPGNTIY

V: TRBV7-8
J: TRBJ2-1
length: 17
CDR3: ASSLAGRLAAPDYNEQF

V: TRBV30
J: TRBJ2-7
length: 10
CDR3: AWREASYEQY

V: TRBV29-1
J: TRBJ1-5
length: 11
CDR3: SVGVQFNQPQH

V: TRBV6-5
J: TRBJ1-1
length: 13
CDR3: ASSADRAPNTEAF

V: TRBV6-1
J: TRBJ1-1
length: 11
CDR3: ASRHQRGTEAF

V: TRBV10-3
J: TRBJ2-1
length: 12
CDR3: AISGTSTYNEQF

V: TRBV7-2
J: TRBJ2-7
length: 14
CDR3: ASSLARTVFVYEQY

V: TRBV13
J: TRBJ2-7
length: 14
CDR3: ASSLGTGQGGYEQY

V: TRBV11-3
J: TRBJ1-3
length: 15
CDR3: ASSRGTGSKGRNTIY

V: TRBV12-5
J: TRBJ2-7
length: 12
CDR3: ASGDRDRSYEQY

V: TRBV4-2
J: TRBJ2-4
length: 19
CDR3: ASSLSGAGSGTLVFENIQY

V: TRBV11-1
J: TRBJ1-1
length: 15
CDR3: ASTPTGAHPLNTEAF

V: TRBV5-1
J: TRBJ1-5
length: 13
CDR3: ASSTNGQINQPQH

V: TRBV19
J: TRBJ1-5
length: 11
CDR3: ASTMRLNQPQH

V: TRBV5-8
J: TRBJ1-4
length: 12
CDR3: ASSLGTGNAKLF

V: TRBV11-1
J: TRBJ1-6
length: 13
CDR3: ASSLVTGRGSPLH

V: TRBV7-2
J: TRBJ1-5
length: 12
CDR3: ASSSRTGDQPQH

V: TRBV28
J: TRBJ1-2
length: 13
CDR3: ASIEVGGKEYGYT

V: TRBV4-2
J: TRBJ1-5
length: 12
CDR3: ASSQATGGQPQH

V: TRBV7-9
J: TRBJ1-6
length: 11
CDR3: ASSDTGDSPLH

V: TRBV25-1
J: TRBJ2-2
length: 15
CDR3: ASRVPGLVGKAGELF

V: TRBV5-8
J: TRBJ1-5
length: 12
CDR3: ASSGGLHNQPQH

V: TRBV19
J: TRBJ1-5
length: 13
CDR3: ASTRSGGGNQPQH

V: TRBV18
J: TRBJ1-1
length: 11
CDR3: ASSPGQGIEAF

V: TRBV5-4
J: TRBJ2-3
length: 14
CDR3: ASSKWTAPSTDTQY

V: TRBV6-5
J: TRBJ1-2
length: 10
CDR3: ASITGQGGYT

V: TRBV9
J: TRBJ2-1
length: 15
CDR3: ASSGTSGGASYNEQF

V: TRBV28
J: TRBJ2-2
length: 12
CDR3: ASSLRRNTGELF